This T cell receptor beta chain was documented in a study of T cells after yellow fever vaccination (dated by TCRdb to about 2019). Describing the broader study: Libraries from fractions with low cell numbers were prepared with the SMART-Seq v4 Ultra Low Input RNA kit. To follow T-cell clones before and after primary and booster YFV17D yellow fever vaccination, bulk TCR alpha and beta repertoires were sequenced over time. Two healthy male donors, one aged 18 to 30 and one aged 30 to 40 years, made up the cohort. Bulk PBMC replicates and cell subsets were isolated from blood drawn at multiple timepoints before and after both primary and secondary immunization. Here is what the overall study found, with its caveats: A small fraction of clonotypes showed up in both the CD4 and CD8 compartments, probably as a result of convergent recombination. Compared with the primary T-cell response, the secondary T-cell response was faster but weaker, reaching its peak on day 5 rather than on day 15. Computational filtering was needed because FACS-sorted repertoires could contain abundant contaminating clonotypes from the bulk population. Because only a couple of donors were included in the study, the extent to which the findings can be generalized is limited. After the booster, most of the clones that had expanded following primary vaccination were detected again (around 97% of CD4 and more than 85% of CD8), which suggests that memory was broadly maintained.

Trimming at the junction amounts to 2 bases on V and 9 bases on J, and the germline ends lie 22 bases apart. The CDR3 covers 16 residues, taking in both the cysteine and the phenylalanine. Only the CDR3 part of the read is kept: 48 bases, read in frame from the first base. CDR1 and CDR2 were assigned from the germline V gene (reference sequence) as MNHEY and SMNVEV. Only a few counts were recorded for this clonotype. The antigen it recognizes is unknown. Base-call qualities are not available, and no considerably larger clone is one nucleotide away. Interpreted using the paper, the treatment or condition label stands for: live attenuated yellow fever vaccine strain. A standard Ficoll-Paque protocol was used to isolate PBMCs from peripheral blood. Dynabeads CD4 and CD8 positive selection kits were used to isolate the CD4 and CD8 T-cell fractions. TriZol was used to extract RNA from bulk PBMCs, CD4 and CD8 fractions, and dextramer-positive and dextramer-negative fractions.

TCRdb records Illumina NovaSeq 6000 as the sequencer. Synthesis of TCR cDNA relied on 5'RACE template switching, a step that introduced a universal primer site along with unique molecular identifiers. Priming for cDNA synthesis came from both the TCR alpha and TCR beta constant segments. Library amplification used two PCR steps, and the second PCR step added sample barcodes and sequencing adapters. Sequencing of libraries was done on Illumina HiSeq 2500 (2x100 bp) or NovaSeq (2x150 bp). The paper's data handling went like this. Demultiplexing of reads and collapsing into UMI consensus sequences were performed with MIGEC, and V(D)J alignment was carried out with MiXCR. Clonotypes responding to the vaccine were identified with edgeR on replicate PBMC samples, with the criteria of FDR below 0.01 and a log2 fold change above 5 up to day 15. Bulk clonotypes were assigned CD4 or CD8 identity according to which sequenced CD4 or CD8 repertoire held them at higher abundance. TCRdb redid the processing of the public reads, applying fastp at Q25 and MiXCR, and retained in-frame beta chains. Each entry is one CDR3 protein sequence, shown with its most common DNA and genes. TCRdb's processing, not the authors' own work, is the source of the V and J calls. The sample contains over 250,000 distinct CDR3 sequences, roughly 4.8% of them found a single time. Together, the top ten hold under 3.5% of the sample.

Sequencing was performed on CD4+ T cells sorted from PBMCs, taken on the day of the yellow fever booster vaccination. This receptor was obtained from a young man who received the YFV17D yellow fever vaccine. The chain couples TRBV27 to TRBJ2-5; no D gene is confidently identified. The DNA sequence is TGTGCCAGCAGTTTACTACCTTCATTTCTGCGGTTGCCCCAGTACTTC. It translates to CASSLLPSFLRLPQYF.